Reported below is one T cell receptor (beta chain). The antigen remains unidentified. The data originate from a study of T cell responses to AZD1222 COVID-19 vaccine. General study results and limits: Donors skewed white British and female; clonal diversity was possibly underestimated. Baseline seropositives among AZD1222 recipients totaled only five to seven. The reported proportion of spike-specific TCRs targeting unmutated variant regions was nearly half.

Profiled with immunoSEQ multiplex PCR; TCRdb holds only in-frame clones, not every one. This sample has under 200,000 clones, with roughly 93% found just once. This CDR3 has 14 residues. Trimming shortened V by 2 bases and J by 3 bases, and 8 bases separated the two germline ends. From germline, CDR1 is PRHDT and CDR2 FYEKMQ (reference sequence). This TCR derives from an adult in good health. The source was peripheral blood, collected on day 0 of AZD1222 vaccination. V is TRBV13 and J is TRBJ1-3, with D unclear. CDR3 residues: CASSLRAIGNTIYF. In nucleotides, the CDR3 is TGTGCCAGCAGCTTAAGGGCAATTGGAAACACCATATATTTT.